A selection of T cell receptor beta chains follows, all from one sample in a study of T cell changes during pregnancy in multiple sclerosis. The assay was immunoSEQ multiplex PCR, and TCRdb's table has in-frame clones only and misses some. The sample includes roughly 100,000 clones, around 94% seen only once; the top ten take about 0.93%. The sample in question was peripheral blood, obtained after pregnancy. The receptors were sampled from a female donor with multiple sclerosis, enrolled in a pregnancy study. CDR3s include the opening cysteine and the closing phenylalanine or tryptophan. The order of the fields is clone size, D gene, V gene, J gene, CDR3 DNA, CDR3 protein. D genes are given only for firm matches. Only some rows state a clone size, as once, few, many or a class for expanded clones.

.,.,TRBV27,TRBJ2-2,TGTGCCAGCAGTCCCGGCTGGGGGCGCGGCACCGGGGAGCTGTTTTTT,CASSPGWGRGTGELFF
.,.,TRBV30,TRBJ2-5,TGTGCCTGGACCAGTACGGAGACCCAGTACTTC,CAWTSTETQYF
.,.,TRBV7-9,TRBJ2-7,TGTGCCAGCAGCTTAGATCCAGGTCCCTACGAGCAGTACTTC,CASSLDPGPYEQYF
once,.,TRBV7-8,TRBJ2-7,TGTGCCAGCAGCTCCTTCACAGGGATCGCCTACGAGCAGTACTTC,CASSSFTGIAYEQYF
.,.,TRBV7-6,TRBJ2-3,TGTGCCAGCAGCTTAGGAGGTGGGGGGGCTAGGACAGATACGCAGTATTTT,CASSLGGGGARTDTQYF
.,TRBD2,TRBV6-1,TRBJ2-2,TGTGCCAGCAGTGAATTTAGCGGGATGGCCGGGGAGCTGTTTTTT,CASSEFSGMAGELFF
few,TRBD2,TRBV7-9,TRBJ2-7,TGTGCCAGCAGCCCCGGGGGGAGGTACGAGCAGTACTTC,CASSPGGRYEQYF
few,TRBD2,TRBV4-2,TRBJ2-1,TGTGCCAGCAGCCAAGTCGGGGGGTTACAGTTCTTC,CASSQVGGLQFF
.,TRBD1,TRBV5-6,TRBJ1-4,TGTGCCAGCAGCTTGAGGCAGGGGGCCGAAAAACTGTTTTTT,CASSLRQGAEKLFF
few,TRBD1,TRBV10-3,TRBJ2-7,TGTGCCACCCGGGACAGGTCCTACGAGCAGTACTTC,CATRDRSYEQYF
once,.,TRBV6-6,TRBJ2-7,TGTGCCAGCAGTTACTCTCGGGGGATCAACGAGCAGTACTTC,CASSYSRGINEQYF
.,TRBD1,TRBV4-2,TRBJ2-6,TGTGCCAGCAGCCCAGGGACAGTCCCTGGGGCCAACGTCCTGACTTTC,CASSPGTVPGANVLTF
.,TRBD1,TRBV7-9,TRBJ2-2,TGTGCCAGCAGCCGGACAGGTGGGGACACCGGGGAGCTGTTTTTT,CASSRTGGDTGELFF
once,TRBD1,TRBV9,TRBJ1-5,TGTGCCAGCAGCGTAGACAGGGGCGATCAGCCCCAGCATTTT,CASSVDRGDQPQHF